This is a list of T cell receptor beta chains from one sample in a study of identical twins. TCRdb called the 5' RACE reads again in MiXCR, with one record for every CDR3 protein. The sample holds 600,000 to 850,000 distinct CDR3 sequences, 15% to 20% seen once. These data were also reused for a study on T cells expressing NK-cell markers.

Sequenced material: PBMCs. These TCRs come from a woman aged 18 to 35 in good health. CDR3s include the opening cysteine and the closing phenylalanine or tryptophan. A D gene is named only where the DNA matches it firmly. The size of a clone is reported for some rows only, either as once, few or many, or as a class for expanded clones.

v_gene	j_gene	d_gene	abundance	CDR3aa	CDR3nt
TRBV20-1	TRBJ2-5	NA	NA	CSAMPHIQETQYF	TGCAGTGCTATGCCCCACATACAAGAGACCCAGTACTTC
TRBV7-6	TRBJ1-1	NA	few	CASSSYNGAGAFF	TGTGCCAGCAGCTCATACAATGGGGCGGGAGCTTTCTTT
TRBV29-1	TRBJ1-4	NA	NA	CSVGGPGEGGEKLFF	TGCAGCGTCGGGGGCCCGGGCGAAGGAGGTGAAAAACTGTTTTTT
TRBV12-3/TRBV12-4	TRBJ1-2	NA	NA	CASSLSRNYGYTF	TGTGCCAGCAGTTTAAGCCGCAACTATGGCTACACCTTC
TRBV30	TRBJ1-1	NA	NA	CAWSRHPNTEAFF	TGTGCCTGGAGTAGGCACCCGAACACTGAAGCTTTCTTT
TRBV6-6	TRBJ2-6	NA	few	CASWGSGANVLTF	TGTGCCAGCTGGGGCTCCGGGGCCAACGTCCTGACTTTC
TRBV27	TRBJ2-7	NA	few	CASSFEWASRGYEQYF	TGTGCCAGCAGTTTTGAATGGGCTTCAAGAGGCTACGAGCAGTACTTC
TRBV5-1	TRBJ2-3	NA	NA	CASSLGQTPDTQYF	TGCGCCAGCAGCTTGGGCCAGACCCCAGATACGCAGTATTTT
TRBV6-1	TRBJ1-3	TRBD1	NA	CASSRSWTGGNTIYF	TGTGCCAGCAGTAGGAGCTGGACAGGGGGAAACACCATATATTTT
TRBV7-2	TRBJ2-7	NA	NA	CASSEHPGPRYEQYF	TGTGCCAGCAGCGAACACCCGGGACCACGCTACGAGCAGTACTTC
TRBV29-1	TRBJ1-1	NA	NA	CSVGRLIEAFF	TGCAGCGTAGGACGGCTAATTGAAGCTTTCTTT
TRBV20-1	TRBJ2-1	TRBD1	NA	CSAKATGAVDEQFF	TGCAGTGCTAAAGCGACAGGGGCTGTGGATGAGCAGTTCTTC
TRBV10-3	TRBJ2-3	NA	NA	CAISVGALSTDTQYF	TGTGCCATCAGTGTCGGGGCTCTTAGCACAGATACGCAGTATTTT
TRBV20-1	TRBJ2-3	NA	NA	CSADGTSSTDTQYF	TGCAGTGCCGACGGGACTTCCTCCACAGATACGCAGTATTTT
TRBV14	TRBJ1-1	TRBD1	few	CASSQKQPWDSAFF	TGTGCCAGCAGCCAAAAACAACCATGGGACAGTGCTTTCTTT
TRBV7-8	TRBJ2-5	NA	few	CASSLKVHGVSQETQYF	TGTGCCAGCAGCTTAAAGGTTCACGGCGTCTCCCAAGAGACCCAGTACTTC
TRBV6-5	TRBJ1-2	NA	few	CAVSSGGYGYTF	TGTGCCGTATCTTCGGGGGGCTATGGCTACACCTTC
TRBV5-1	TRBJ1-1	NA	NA	CASSFQGRPNTEAFF	TGCGCCAGCAGCTTCCAGGGACGGCCGAACACTGAAGCTTTCTTT
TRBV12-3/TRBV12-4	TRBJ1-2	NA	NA	CASRAGTGYTF	TGTGCCAGCAGGGCAGGGACCGGCTACACCTTC
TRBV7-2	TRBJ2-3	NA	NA	CASRGTVGDTQYF	TGTGCCAGCAGAGGGACTGTAGGAGATACGCAGTATTTT
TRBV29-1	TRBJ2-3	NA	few	CSVVPRGTDTQYF	TGCAGCGTTGTCCCCAGAGGCACAGATACGCAGTATTTT
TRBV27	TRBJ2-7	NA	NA	CASSLSGINYEQYF	TGTGCCAGCAGTTTAAGCGGCATCAACTACGAGCAGTACTTC
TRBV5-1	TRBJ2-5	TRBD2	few	CASSPPSGASQETQYF	TGCGCCAGCAGCCCCCCTAGCGGGGCGAGCCAAGAGACCCAGTACTTC
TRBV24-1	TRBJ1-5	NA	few	CATSDPPNQPQHF	TGTGCCACCAGTGATCCCCCGAATCAGCCCCAGCATTTT
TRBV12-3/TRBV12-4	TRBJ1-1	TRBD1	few	CASSLAAGTGSEAFF	TGTGCCAGCAGTTTAGCGGCCGGGACAGGATCTGAAGCTTTCTTT
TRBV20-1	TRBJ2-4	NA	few	CSAKIVVYENIQYF	TGCAGTGCCAAGATCGTCGTGTATGAAAACATTCAGTACTTC
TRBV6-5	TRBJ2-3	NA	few	CASSYSIVTDTQYF	TGTGCCAGCAGTTACTCGATTGTTACAGATACGCAGTATTTT
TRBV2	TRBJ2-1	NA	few	CASSDAGGGHNEQFF	TGTGCCAGCAGTGATGCAGGGGGGGGGCACAATGAGCAGTTCTTC
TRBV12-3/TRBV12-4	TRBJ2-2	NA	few	CASRKNGRVPDTGELFF	TGTGCCAGCCGTAAGAACGGGCGGGTGCCTGATACCGGGGAGCTGTTTTTT
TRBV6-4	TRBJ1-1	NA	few	CASSTQVNTEAFF	TGTGCCAGCAGTACCCAGGTGAACACTGAAGCTTTCTTT
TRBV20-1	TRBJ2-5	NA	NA	CSALKSRSSVKETQYF	TGCAGTGCTCTCAAAAGTCGATCTAGCGTAAAGGAGACCCAGTACTTC
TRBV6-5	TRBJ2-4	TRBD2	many	CASSYGTSASRVQYF	TGTGCCAGCAGTTACGGGACTAGCGCATCCAGAGTTCAGTACTTC
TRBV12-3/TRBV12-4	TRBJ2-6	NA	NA	CASSSVPINSGANALTF	TGTGCCAGCAGTTCGGTACCTATAAACTCTGGGGCCAACGCCCTGACTTTC
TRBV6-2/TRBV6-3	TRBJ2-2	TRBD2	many	CASSPLAGNTGELFF	TGTGCCAGCAGCCCACTAGCGGGGAACACCGGGGAGCTGTTTTTT
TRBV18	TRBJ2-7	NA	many	CASSPNAYEQYF	TGTGCCAGCTCACCAAACGCGTACGAGCAGTACTTC
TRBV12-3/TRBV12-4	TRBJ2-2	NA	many	CASSLPPGAHTGELFF	TGTGCCAGCAGCCTACCCCCCGGGGCTCACACCGGGGAGCTGTTTTTT